This is a list of T cell receptor beta chains from one sample in a study of T-cell memory formation after mild COVID-19. TCRdb independently ran MiXCR on the 5' RACE reads; one entry per CDR3 protein. The profile shows some 300,000 distinct CDR3 sequences, 20% to 25% of them singletons. The sequencing input was PBMCs or a T cell subset sorted from them (not recorded which). These receptors were obtained from a man between 18 and 29 years old who had mild COVID-19 (a few samples of this study predate the infection). Cell type and time point are not known. Each CDR3 is given with its conserved first and last residue. Each record gives: D gene, V gene, J gene, clone size, CDR3 protein, CDR3 DNA. The D gene is left open where the match is weak. Some rows mark clone size as missing; the rest say once, few, many or name a class of expanded clone.

TRBD2	TRBV4-3	TRBJ2-3	few	CASSQGGTSGTDTQYF	TGCGCCAGCAGCCAAGGCGGGACTAGTGGCACAGATACGCAGTATTTT
.	TRBV2	TRBJ2-2	.	CASNRQDPTGELFF	TGTGCCAGCAACCGACAGGACCCCACCGGGGAGCTGTTTTTT
.	TRBV5-1	TRBJ2-1	few	CASSPGTSANEQFF	TGCGCCAGCAGCCCCGGGACATCTGCGAATGAGCAGTTCTTC
.	TRBV7-8	TRBJ2-1	.	CASSLEFRGEQFF	TGTGCCAGCAGCTTAGAGTTTAGAGGTGAGCAGTTCTTC
TRBD2	TRBV3-1	TRBJ2-1	many	CASSQEGTSEYNEQFF	TGTGCCAGCAGCCAAGAGGGGACTAGCGAGTACAATGAGCAGTTCTTC
.	TRBV24-1	TRBJ2-5	many	CATSDLEAETQYF	TGTGCCACCAGTGATTTAGAAGCGGAGACCCAGTACTTC
.	TRBV20-1	TRBJ2-5	few	CSAKGRQLQETQYF	TGCAGTGCTAAAGGACGGCAGTTACAAGAGACCCAGTACTTC
TRBD2	TRBV27	TRBJ2-3	few	CASSLPAGGRGTDTQYF	TGTGCCAGCAGTTTACCAGCGGGGGGCAGGGGTACAGATACGCAGTATTTT
TRBD1	TRBV12-3/TRBV12-4	TRBJ2-1	few	CASTRQGAQNEQFF	TGTGCCAGCACCAGACAGGGGGCCCAGAATGAGCAGTTCTTC
.	TRBV4-1	TRBJ2-3	.	CASSHGLQPDTQYF	TGCGCCAGCAGCCACGGACTCCAGCCAGATACGCAGTATTTT
TRBD1	TRBV14	TRBJ1-2	.	CASSRGGRDGYTF	TGTGCCAGCAGTCGAGGGGGCCGGGATGGCTACACCTTC
.	TRBV5-1	TRBJ2-5	.	CASSDSHETQYF	TGCGCCAGCAGTGACAGCCACGAGACCCAGTACTTC
.	TRBV7-2	TRBJ1-2	once	CASSIDTGGAGGYTF	TGTGCCAGCAGCATAGACACCGGAGGGGCCGGGGGCTACACCTTC
.	TRBV21-1	TRBJ2-5	.	CASSSVGQGGETQYF	TGTGCCAGCAGCAGCGTCGGACAGGGAGGCGAGACCCAGTACTTC
TRBD2	TRBV10-3	TRBJ2-7	.	CAISVTSGAVEQYF	TGTGCCATCAGTGTTACTAGCGGGGCTGTTGAGCAGTACTTC
TRBD2	TRBV7-2	TRBJ2-1	many	CASSLVAGGYGEQFF	TGTGCCAGCAGCTTAGTAGCGGGGGGGTATGGTGAGCAGTTCTTC
TRBD1	TRBV18	TRBJ1-1	few	CASSQQGMNTEAFF	TGTGCCAGCTCACAACAGGGGATGAACACTGAAGCTTTCTTT
.	TRBV29-1	TRBJ1-1	few	CSVDRGTEAFF	TGCAGCGTTGACAGGGGAACTGAAGCTTTCTTT
.	TRBV7-8	TRBJ2-5	once	CASSLPHQTRVWETQYF	TGTGCCAGCAGCTTACCACACCAGACGAGGGTCTGGGAGACCCAGTACTTC
.	TRBV19	TRBJ2-7	.	CASSTFQGVYGEQYF	TGTGCCAGTAGCACCTTCCAGGGTGTCTATGGCGAGCAGTACTTC
.	TRBV28	TRBJ2-1	few	CATHVLSSWEQFF	TGTGCCACCCATGTTCTGTCCTCATGGGAGCAGTTCTTC
.	TRBV24-1	TRBJ1-5	many	CATSDSGRRAIDQPQHF	TGTGCCACCAGTGATTCAGGACGGAGGGCTATCGATCAGCCCCAGCATTTT
TRBD2	TRBV7-9	TRBJ2-1	.	CASRSLAGRIGDEQFF	TGTGCCAGCAGATCACTAGCGGGGAGGATCGGTGATGAGCAGTTCTTC
TRBD1	TRBV5-1	TRBJ1-2	few	CASSLDRAPTNYGYTF	TGCGCCAGCAGCCTGGACAGGGCGCCAACTAACTATGGCTACACCTTC
.	TRBV7-9	TRBJ2-5	few	CASKNGGTEETQYF	TGTGCCAGCAAAAACGGGGGAACCGAAGAGACCCAGTACTTC
TRBD2	TRBV5-4	TRBJ2-2	few	CASSPGVLRGTGELFF	TGTGCCAGCAGCCCTGGCGTGTTGCGGGGGACCGGGGAGCTGTTTTTT
.	TRBV20-1	TRBJ1-4	.	CSARGGLEEKLFF	TGCAGTGCTAGAGGGGGTCTAGAAGAAAAACTGTTTTTT
.	TRBV4-3	TRBJ2-7	.	CASSPQGAGGYSYEQYF	TGCGCCAGCAGCCCTCAAGGGGCTGGAGGTTACTCCTACGAGCAGTACTTC
TRBD1	TRBV4-1	TRBJ2-2	.	CASSQEGDRGLTGELFF	TGCGCCAGCAGCCAAGAGGGGGACAGGGGGCTTACCGGGGAGCTGTTTTTT